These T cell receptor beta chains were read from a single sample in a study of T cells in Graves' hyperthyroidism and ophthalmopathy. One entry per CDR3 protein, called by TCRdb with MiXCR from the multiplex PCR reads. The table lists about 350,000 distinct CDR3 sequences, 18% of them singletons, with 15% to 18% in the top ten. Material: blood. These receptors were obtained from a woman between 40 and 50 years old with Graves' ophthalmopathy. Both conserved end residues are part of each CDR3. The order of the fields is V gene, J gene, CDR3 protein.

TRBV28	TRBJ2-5	CASSPDREETQYF
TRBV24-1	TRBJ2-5	CATSDFRLGNQETQYF
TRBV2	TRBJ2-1	CASRRQTITSSYNEQFF
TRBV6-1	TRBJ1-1	CASSESRGRIPMNTEAFF
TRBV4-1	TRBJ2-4	CASSPRESTSLAKNIQYF
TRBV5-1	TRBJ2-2	CASSLSPRGTGELFF
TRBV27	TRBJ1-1	CASSRRRANTEAFF
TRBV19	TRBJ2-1	CASSKASGPSYNEQFF
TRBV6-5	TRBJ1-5	CATTGAGQGQPQHF
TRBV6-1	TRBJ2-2	CASSDPASRNTGELFF
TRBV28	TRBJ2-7	CASSSGLAGPSYEQYF
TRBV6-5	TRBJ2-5	CASSQDRGETQYF
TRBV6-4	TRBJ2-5	CASRRTSGTGTQYF
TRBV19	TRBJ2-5	CASSPRLPGIQETQYF
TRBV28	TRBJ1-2	CASSPYRGQQGYTF
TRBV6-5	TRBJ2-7	CASSYISGLGVYEQYF
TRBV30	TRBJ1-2	CAWQGGNYGYTF
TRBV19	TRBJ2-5	CASSIGGRRQETQYF
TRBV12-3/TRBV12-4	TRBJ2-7	CASSFTPGAGSYEQYF
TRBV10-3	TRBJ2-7	CATQRGSYEQYF
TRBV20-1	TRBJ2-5	CSASRPALQETQYF
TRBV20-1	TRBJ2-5	CSARPGQGWLETQYF
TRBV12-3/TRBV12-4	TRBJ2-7	CASRPGDREVEQYF
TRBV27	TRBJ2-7	CASSLGQGSYRGGTEEQYF
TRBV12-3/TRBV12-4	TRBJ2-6	CASSIQTGGRGANVLTF
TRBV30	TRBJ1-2	CAWSRTDTNYGHTF
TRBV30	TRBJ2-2	CAWSVPDDRVVYTGELFF
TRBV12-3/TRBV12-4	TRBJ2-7	CASSLMWGPQYF